Presented here are 27 T cell receptor beta chains from one specimen sequenced in a study of blood T cell repertoires in COVID-19. Clones were read by immunoSEQ multiplex PCR, and TCRdb kept only the in-frame ones, dropping some. The table records tens of thousands of clones, roughly 90% of them present only once. The sample taken for sequencing was peripheral blood. The receptors stem from a man aged 60 to 69 with COVID-19, enrolled during active disease.

This clone appeared once. The J gene is TRBJ1-1, the V gene TRBV7-3, with TRBD1 identical over 7 bases. The CDR3 extends over 13 amino acids. Germline values: CDR1 SGHTA, CDR2 FQGTGA. V was pared by 5 bases and J by 11 bases, with 11 bases of the junction left unmatched. CDR3 sequence: CASSPDREEDAFF. The CDR3 coding sequence is TGTGCCAGCAGCCCTGACAGGGAAGAAGACGCTTTCTTT.

This clone was recorded a few times. The chain combines TRBV30 with TRBJ1-5; the match to TRBD1 covers 10 bases. The V and J ends lost 2 bases and 0 bases, in that order; junction bases with no gene match: 13. Germline values: CDR1 GTSNPN, CDR2 SVGIG (reference sequence). CDR3 length: 19 amino acids. The CDR3 nucleotides read TGTGCCTGGAGTCAGGCCTCGGGACAGGGGCTATATAGCAATCAGCCCCAGCATTTT. Protein: CAWSQASGQGLYSNQPQHF.

V usage is TRBV10-3 and J usage is TRBJ2-1, with D perhaps matching TRBD2 (6 bases). Germline-derived CDR1 and CDR2 are ENHRY and SYGVKD. V was pared by 6 bases and J by 5 bases, with 11 bases between. This CDR3 region has 13 residues. The CDR3 bases are TGTGCCATCAGGGGGACTCTTAACAATGAGCAGTTCTTC. Its protein product is CAIRGTLNNEQFF.

The rearrangement links TRBV11-2 to TRBJ2-1; 16 nucleotides align to TRBD2. Germline CDR1 SGHAT, CDR2 FQNNGV. This CDR3 comprises 16 residues. Trimming removed 5 bases from V and 7 bases from J; junction bases left unmatched: 5. In DNA, the CDR3 is TGTGCCAGCAGCCCCGGGACTAGCGGGAGGGGGAATGAGCAGTTCTTC. Its protein product is CASSPGTSGRGNEQFF.

This clone was found once. The chain combines TRBV7-9 with TRBJ2-7, with 7 bases that match TRBD1. Germline V gives CDR1 SEHNR, CDR2 FQNEAQ (reference sequence). The CDR3 spans 15 residues. V dropped 5 bases and J dropped 5; count of bases not matched to a gene: 12. The CDR3 loop is CASSGKVNRGHEQYF. The CDR3 coding sequence is TGTGCCAGCAGCGGAAAAGTGAACAGGGGACACGAGCAGTACTTC.

The rearrangement joins TRBV6-4 to TRBJ2-1, with TRBD2 matching 10 bases. V was clipped by 0 bases and J by 4 bases; unmatched bases: 3. The germline V gene encodes CDR1 MRHNA and CDR2 SNTAGT. The CDR3 runs 16 residues. As DNA, the CDR3 is TGTGCCAGCAGTGACTCGATAGCGGGAGGTTACAATGAGCAGTTCTTC. It specifies CASSDSIAGGYNEQFF.

The chain uses TRBV5-5 and TRBJ1-1; possibly TRBD1 for D (5 bases). CDR1 is SGHKS, CDR2 YYEKEE, per germline (reference sequence). CDR3 size: 15 residues. V was pared by 0 bases and J by 2 bases, with 11 bases between. The DNA of the CDR3 is TGTGCCAGCAGCTTGGGGTGGGGGGAAAACACTGAAGCTTTCTTT. This encodes CASSLGWGENTEAFF.

The chain employs TRBV28 and TRBJ1-4; TRBD1 matches 8 bases. The length of the CDR3 is 16 residues. Germline-derived CDR1 and CDR2 are MDHEN and SYDVKM. V shed 6 bases, J shed 4 bases, and the junction held 10 bases outside the gene matches. In DNA, the CDR3 is TGTGCCAGCAGGACCACCGGGACAGGTCGTAATGAAAAACTGTTTTTT. It encodes CASRTTGTGRNEKLFF.

The chain uses TRBV27 and TRBJ1-1; no reliable D call. Trimming pared 8 bases from V and 1 base from J, leaving 14 bases between. There are 14 residues in the CDR3. Germline CDR1 is MNHEY and CDR2 is SMNVEV (reference sequence). The CDR3 reads CASSSQAGNTEAFF. CDR3 DNA sequence: TGTGCCAGCTCCTCTCAAGCGGGGAACACTGAAGCTTTCTTT.

The chain is built from TRBV6-6 and TRBJ2-1, with D perhaps TRBD2 (5 bases). Germline CDR1 is MNHNY and CDR2 is SVGAGI (reference sequence). Trimming removed 0 bases at V and 5 bases at J, with 8 bases between. This CDR3 is built from 14 residues. CDR3 protein: CASSYSMRDNEQFF. CDR3 coding DNA: TGTGCCAGCAGTTACTCGATGAGGGACAATGAGCAGTTCTTC.

This clone was recorded a few times. V is TRBV2 and J is TRBJ1-4; tentatively, D is TRBD1 (6 bases). Germline values: CDR1 SNHLY, CDR2 FYNNEI. The CDR3 consists of 14 residues. The V end lost 4 bases, the J end lost 7 bases, and 13 bases lay between the germline ends. The CDR3 region has the DNA TGTGCCAGCAGTGTAAGGGGGAGCGGTGAAAAACTGTTTTTT. Encoded protein: CASSVRGSGEKLFF.

The V gene is TRBV12-3 or TRBV12-4, the J gene TRBJ1-1; D unresolved. This CDR3 contains 12 residues. Trimming took off 6 bases at V and 11 bases at J, with 16 bases between the two ends. The CDR3 bases are TGTGCCAGCAGGGGAGATAGCGGAGATGCTTTCTTT. It is translated as CASRGDSGDAFF.

The V and J genes are TRBV6-6 and TRBJ1-2; TRBD1 matches 8 bases. CDR1 is MNHNY, CDR2 SVGAGI, per germline (reference sequence). The length of the CDR3 is 12 residues. After removal of 6 bases from V and 8 bases from J, the junction contained 5 bases not matched to a gene. The CDR3 loop is CASRKDREGYTF. DNA of the CDR3: TGTGCCAGCAGGAAGGACAGGGAAGGCTACACCTTC.

This chain links TRBV19 with TRBJ1-3; tentatively, D is TRBD1 (6 bases). The CDR3 contains 14 residues. The germline V and J ends were trimmed by 6 bases and 4 bases, with 13 bases remaining between them. Germline loops: CDR1 LNHDA, CDR2 SQIVND (reference sequence). The CDR3 DNA sequence: TGTGCCAGTAGAGGGGACATCACGGGAAACACCATATATTTT. Protein: CASRGDITGNTIYF.

This clone was detected a few times. The chain carries TRBV11-2 and TRBJ2-7, with TRBD1 matching 9 bases. V trimming: 0 bases; J trimming: 6 bases; junction bases outside the gene matches: 6. CDR3 size: 15 residues. Germline V gene data show CDR1 as SGHAT and CDR2 as FQNNGV. The CDR3 is CASSLDSGQGTEQYF. CDR3 DNA sequence: TGTGCCAGCAGCTTAGATTCAGGACAGGGGACCGAGCAGTACTTC.

This clone was counted once. The chain carries TRBV11-3 and TRBJ1-5, with a possible D match to TRBD1 (5 bases). V was trimmed by 5 bases and J by 5 bases, leaving 10 bases between them. The length of the CDR3 is 13 residues. Germline V gene data show CDR1 as SGHNT and CDR2 as YENEEA. The DNA of the CDR3 is TGTGCCAGCAGCCTTCTCAGGGATCAGCCCCAGCATTTT. Its protein is CASSLLRDQPQHF.

This chain uses TRBV5-6 with TRBJ2-1, with 11 bases aligning to TRBD2. V was pared by 0 bases and J by 0 bases, with 2 bases of the junction left unmatched. There are 17 residues in the CDR3. CDR1 SGHDT and CDR2 YYEEEE come from the germline V gene. CDR3 nucleotides: TGTGCCAGCAGCTTGGAGGGGACTAGCGGCTCCTACAATGAGCAGTTCTTC. Protein sequence: CASSLEGTSGSYNEQFF.

CDR3 in amino acids: CASSPRQGIMGEKLFF. The CDR3 DNA reads TGTGCCAGTAGTCCCCGGCAGGGCATTATGGGCGAAAAACTGTTTTTT. The chain employs TRBV19 and TRBJ1-4, with D possibly matching TRBD1 (5 bases). Germline CDR1 reads LNHDA; CDR2 reads SQIVND (reference sequence). V was shortened by 5 bases and J by 8 bases, with 21 bases between the two germline ends. This CDR3 is built from 16 residues.

The J gene is TRBJ2-2, the V gene TRBV3-1 (or the pseudogene TRBV3-2); 10 bases line up with TRBD2. Losses at the gene ends were 1 base for V and 7 bases for J; bases not matched to a gene: 6. The CDR3 covers 16 residues. The germline V gene has CDR1 LGHDT and CDR2 YNNKEL (reference sequence). CDR3 region: CASSQGAGGGHGELFF. As DNA, the CDR3 is TGTGCCAGCAGCCAAGGAGCGGGAGGGGGACACGGGGAGCTGTTTTTT.

As to this clone: This sample includes further DNA sequences coding for the same CDR3. The chain links TRBV9 to TRBJ2-5; a weak D match, TRBD1 (6 bases). Per the germline V gene, CDR1 is SGDLS and CDR2 is YYNGEE. The CDR3 runs 14 residues. V lost 0 bases, J lost 1 base, and 7 bases lay in between. The CDR3, as DNA: TGTGCCAGCAGCGTAGGGACAGCCCAAGAGACCCAGTACTTC. This codes for CASSVGTAQETQYF.

The CDR3 sequence: CASSPRGQDQPQHF. Written as DNA, the CDR3 is TGTGCCAGCAGCCCCAGGGGGCAGGATCAGCCCCAGCATTTT. The chain employs TRBV7-8 and TRBJ1-5; 8 bases fit TRBD1. This CDR3 has 14 residues. Germline V lookup: CDR1 SGHVS, CDR2 FQNEAQ. Losses at the gene ends were 5 bases for V and 5 bases for J; bases not matched to a gene: 5.

This clone has a single count. J is TRBJ1-5 and V is TRBV4-3, with a weak D call TRBD1 (5 bases). Germline CDR1 and CDR2: LGHNA and YSLEER. The V gene lost 0 bases and the J gene lost 5 bases, with 11 bases spanning the gap. The CDR3 loop spans 15 amino acids. The CDR3, as DNA: TGCGCCAGCAGCCAAGATTCTGTGACAGATCAGCCCCAGCATTTT. It translates to CASSQDSVTDQPQHF.

The chain has TRBV6-5 and TRBJ2-2, with 9 nucleotides matching TRBD2. CDR3 length equals 15 residues. Germline V gene lookup returns CDR1 MNHEY and CDR2 SVGAGI. J gave up 4 bases and V 8 bases, and 8 bases lay outside the gene matches. The CDR3 sequence is CASRTGGRVTGELFF. The CDR3 bases are TGTGCCAGCCGTACTGGCGGGAGGGTCACCGGGGAGCTGTTTTTT.

In this sample, this clone turned up once. The chain couples TRBV15 to TRBJ2-7; the match to TRBD1 covers 7 bases. The CDR3 has 14 residues. V lost 4 bases to trimming and J lost 7 bases; unmatched junction nucleotides: 10. The germline V gene encodes CDR1 LNHNV and CDR2 YYDKDF (reference sequence). The CDR3 loop reads CATSTGQVLLEQYF. The CDR3 DNA sequence: TGTGCCACCAGCACAGGACAGGTACTGTTAGAGCAGTACTTC.

This clone has a single count. V usage is TRBV7-6 and J usage is TRBJ2-5; maybe TRBD1 (6 bases). The germline V and J ends were trimmed by 1 base and 5 bases, with 17 bases remaining between them. The CDR3 runs 16 residues. Germline V gene data show CDR1 as SGHVS and CDR2 as FNYEAQ. CDR3 residues: CASSLEAAPGEETQYF. The DNA for the CDR3 is TGTGCCAGCAGCTTAGAGGCAGCCCCAGGGGAGGAGACCCAGTACTTC.

The chain uses TRBV2 and TRBJ1-5; weak D call: TRBD1 (5 bases). This CDR3 has 16 residues. CDR1 SNHLY and CDR2 FYNNEI come from the germline V gene. V was trimmed by 2 bases and J by 3 bases, leaving 14 bases between them. CDR3 sequence reads: CASSELGQTYNQPQHF. The CDR3 region has the DNA TGTGCCAGCAGTGAACTGGGGCAGACTTACAATCAGCCCCAGCATTTT. The whole variable domain, filled in from reference TRBV2 and TRBJ1-5, reads EPEVTQTPSHQVTQMGQEVILRCVPISNHLYFYWYRQILGQKVEFLVSFYNNEISEKSEIFDDQFSVERPDGSNFTLKIRSTKLEDSAMYFCASSELGQTYNQPQHFGDGTRLSIL.

This sequence joins TRBV19 and TRBJ2-7, with D uncertain. V was pared by 3 bases and J by 5 bases, with 14 bases between. There are 14 residues in the CDR3. Per the germline V gene, CDR1 is LNHDA and CDR2 is SQIVND (reference sequence). CDR3 in amino acids: CASSMSVLAHEQYF. In DNA form, the CDR3 reads TGTGCCAGTAGTATGTCAGTTCTTGCCCACGAGCAGTACTTC.